This note documents a single T cell receptor (beta chain) sequence. The entry originates in a study of blood T cell repertoires in COVID-19. Study-wide context: From the United States, Italy and Spain came samples of acute and convalescent COVID-19.

The data were produced by immunoSEQ multiplex PCR, yet TCRdb's version contains in-frame clones alone and is incomplete. The sample holds tens of thousands of clones, 84% seen once. The Seattle patients, enrolled during active infection, were followed longitudinally. Sequencing was carried out using peripheral blood. This receptor was taken from a man aged 60 to 69 with COVID-19, enrolled during active disease.

CDR3 coding DNA: TGTGCCAGTAGTATACCTTCAGGGTCCGGGAGCACTGAAGCTTTCTTT. It yields the protein CASSIPSGSGSTEAFF. The rearrangement joins TRBV19 to TRBJ1-1; TRBD1 is a possible D gene (5 bases). Trimming took 2 bases from V and 4 from J, leaving 17 bases between them. The CDR3 is 16 residues long. In germline, CDR1 is LNHDA, CDR2 SQIVND (reference sequence).